The TCR beta chain under discussion was sequenced for a study of beta chain features in type 1 diabetes. About the study: Examined across all samples were about 110 million sorted cells.

Isolated RNA was reverse transcribed in full, so expressed TCRB transcripts were sequenced. Here immunoSEQ multiplex PCR was the method, and the copy in TCRdb shows in-frame clones only, minus some. The sample carries 250,000 to 300,000 clones, approximately 8.1% recorded once. CDR3 length: 13 residues. Germline V gene lookup returns CDR1 ENHRY and CDR2 SYGVKD. The V gene lost 3 bases and the J gene lost 7 bases, with 7 bases spanning the gap. The table lists this clone with many counts. The origin of this receptor is a young woman in good health. This chain uses TRBV10-3 with TRBJ1-6; no firm D call. Material: central memory CD4+ T cells from blood. In DNA, the CDR3 is TGTGCCATCAGTGAAGGCGTGAATTCACCCCTCCACTTT. Translated, it gives CAISEGVNSPLHF.